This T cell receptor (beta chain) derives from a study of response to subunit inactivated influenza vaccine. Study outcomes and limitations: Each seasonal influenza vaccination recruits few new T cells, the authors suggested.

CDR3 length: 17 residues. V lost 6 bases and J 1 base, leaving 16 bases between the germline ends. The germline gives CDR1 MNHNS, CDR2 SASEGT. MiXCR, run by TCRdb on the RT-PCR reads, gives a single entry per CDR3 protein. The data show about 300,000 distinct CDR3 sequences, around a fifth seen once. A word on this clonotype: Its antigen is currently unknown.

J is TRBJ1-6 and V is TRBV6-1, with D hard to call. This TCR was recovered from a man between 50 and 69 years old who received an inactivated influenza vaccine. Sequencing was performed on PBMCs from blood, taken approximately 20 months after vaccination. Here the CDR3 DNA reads TGTGCCAGCAGGTCTGAGATTGGCCGGTCCTATAATTCACCCCTCCACTTT. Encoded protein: CASRSEIGRSYNSPLHF.